This is a list of T cell receptor beta chains from one sample in a study of blood T cell repertoires in COVID-19. The protocol was immunoSEQ multiplex PCR, while the TCRdb copy is restricted to in-frame clones and leaves out a portion. The repertoire holds approximately 300,000 clones, with roughly nine tenths as singletons. The sample consisted of PBMCs or T cells enriched from blood (not recorded which). The receptor source for this set is a young woman who had been exposed to COVID-19. Both conserved end residues are part of each CDR3. Each record gives: J gene, V gene, clone size, D gene, CDR3 DNA, CDR3 protein. A D gene is named only where the DNA matches it firmly. The size entry is marked missing in some rows and otherwise reads once, few, many or a size class.

J: TRBJ1-4; V: TRBV1; size: NA; D: NA; DNA: TGCACCAGCAGCCAAGGTCTCAGGGGGCCCGATGAAAAACTGTTTTTT; CDR3: CTSSQGLRGPDEKLFF
J: TRBJ1-2; V: TRBV19; size: NA; D: NA; DNA: TGTGCCAGTTGGGGCGCAGGGATCTCCTATGGCTACACCTTC; CDR3: CASWGAGISYGYTF
J: TRBJ1-3; V: TRBV2; size: NA; D: NA; DNA: TGTGCCAGCAGTGAAGGGAGCCGCGCCATATATTTT; CDR3: CASSEGSRAIYF
J: TRBJ1-4; V: TRBV27; size: NA; D: NA; DNA: TGTGCCAGCAGTCCATCCCGTTATAGTCATGCAACTAATGAAAAACTGTTTTTT; CDR3: CASSPSRYSHATNEKLFF
J: TRBJ1-6; V: TRBV19; size: NA; D: TRBD1; DNA: TGTGCCAGTAGGGGGACAGGGACCGACAATTCACCCCTCCACTTT; CDR3: CASRGTGTDNSPLHF
J: TRBJ1-6; V: TRBV27; size: NA; D: NA; DNA: TGTGCCAGCAGTTTCAGGGCGCCACAACCATCCTATAATTCACCCCTCCACTTT; CDR3: CASSFRAPQPSYNSPLHF
J: TRBJ1-2; V: TRBV30; size: NA; D: NA; DNA: TGTGCCTGGAGTGTACTAAGAGGGGAGGATGGCTACACCTTC; CDR3: CAWSVLRGEDGYTF
J: TRBJ1-1; V: TRBV27; size: NA; D: TRBD1; DNA: TGTGCCAGCAGTTCCGCCGGGACAGGGGGCTCTGAAGCTTTCTTT; CDR3: CASSSAGTGGSEAFF
J: TRBJ2-7; V: TRBV12-5; size: NA; D: TRBD2; DNA: TGTGCTAGTGGCCTCGGGACTAGCGTTTACGAGCAGTACTTC; CDR3: CASGLGTSVYEQYF
J: TRBJ1-2; V: TRBV9; size: NA; D: TRBD1; DNA: TGTGCCAGCAGCGCACTCCACATGACAGGGGACTATGGCTACACCTTC; CDR3: CASSALHMTGDYGYTF
J: TRBJ1-6; V: TRBV11-2; size: NA; D: NA; DNA: TGTGCCAGCAGCCCTTCCGGGACTGAATATAATTCACCCCTCCACTTT; CDR3: CASSPSGTEYNSPLHF
J: TRBJ1-1; V: TRBV6-2/TRBV6-3; size: NA; D: NA; DNA: TGTGCCAGCAGTTACAGCAGGCGGAACACTGAAGCTTTCTTT; CDR3: CASSYSRRNTEAFF
J: TRBJ2-7; V: TRBV9; size: NA; D: NA; DNA: TGTGCCAGCAGCGTAGATGTGGGGCAGAACTACGAGCAGTACTTC; CDR3: CASSVDVGQNYEQYF
J: TRBJ2-7; V: TRBV7-9; size: NA; D: NA; DNA: TGTGCCAGCAGCCTTACCGGGAGTACCTACGAGCAGTACTTC; CDR3: CASSLTGSTYEQYF
J: TRBJ1-2; V: TRBV18; size: NA; D: NA; DNA: TGTGCCAGCTCACCAACAGGCCAGGTACCTAACTATGGCTACACCTTC; CDR3: CASSPTGQVPNYGYTF
J: TRBJ1-5; V: TRBV2; size: once; D: NA; DNA: TGTGCCAGCAGTGACCCCGGCCCAGGGAAAAATCAGCCCCAGCATTTT; CDR3: CASSDPGPGKNQPQHF
J: TRBJ2-7; V: TRBV6-5; size: NA; D: TRBD1; DNA: TGTGCCAGCATGTCGACAGGGGCCTACGAGCAGTACTTC; CDR3: CASMSTGAYEQYF
J: TRBJ1-3; V: TRBV19; size: NA; D: TRBD1; DNA: TGTGCCAGTTCTCTCGACAGGGCCTACTCTGGAAACACCATATATTTT; CDR3: CASSLDRAYSGNTIYF
J: TRBJ2-5; V: TRBV5-1; size: once; D: TRBD1; DNA: TGCGCCAGCAGCACCCGGGACAGGGCGGGGGAGACCCAGTACTTC; CDR3: CASSTRDRAGETQYF
J: TRBJ2-1; V: TRBV18; size: NA; D: TRBD2; DNA: TGTGCCAGCTCACCAAAGACTAGCGGTACCTACAATGAGCAGTTCTTC; CDR3: CASSPKTSGTYNEQFF